This T cell receptor (beta chain) was found in a study of T cells after yellow fever vaccination. Each CDR3 protein gets one entry after TCRdb re-called the 5' RACE reads with MiXCR. The data show about 85,000 distinct CDR3 sequences, 13% seen once. The V end was cut by 4 bases, the J end by 7 bases, with 16 bases between. CDR3 length: 14 amino acids. CDR1 MNHEY and CDR2 SVGEGT come from the germline V gene. This rearrangement joins TRBV6-2 or TRBV6-3 to TRBJ1-1; D is possibly TRBD1 (6 bases). The sequenced sample was CD8+ T cells not binding an NS4B(214-222) dextramer, sorted from PBMCs, obtained 20 to 25 days after the first yellow fever vaccination. The sequence derives from a man between 18 and 35 years old who received the YFV17D yellow fever vaccine. CDR3: CASSFGRGVFEAFF. CDR3 sequence (DNA): TGTGCCAGCAGTTTTGGCAGGGGCGTTTTTGAAGCTTTCTTT.